These T cell receptor beta chains were read from a single sample in a study of T cell changes during pregnancy in multiple sclerosis. Produced via immunoSEQ multiplex PCR; TCRdb's table is partial and in-frame only. This sample has approximately 44,000 clones, with 90% found just once. Sequenced here: CD8+ T cells from peripheral blood mononuclear cells, sampled in the third trimester of pregnancy. The receptors originated from a female donor with multiple sclerosis, enrolled in a pregnancy study. Both conserved end residues are trimmed from each CDR3. Where a row states a size, it is once, few, many or the class of an expanded clone; other rows omit it.

clone size: .; V gene: TRBV15; CDR3 protein: ATSSSRDTFGYT
clone size: .; V gene: TRBV7-9; CDR3 protein: ASSLDTTYEQY
clone size: once; V gene: TRBV11-2; CDR3 protein: ASSEGWLAQQETQY
clone size: once; V gene: TRBV10-3; CDR3 protein: AISDPGQETYNEQF
clone size: .; V gene: TRBV7-9; CDR3 protein: ASSFASSTDTQY
clone size: .; V gene: TRBV7-2; CDR3 protein: ASSLLAIGNEQF
clone size: .; V gene: TRBV7-3; CDR3 protein: ASSLMGAGGNEQF
clone size: .; V gene: TRBV6-5; CDR3 protein: ASILASSYNEQF
clone size: once; V gene: TRBV4-3; CDR3 protein: ASSDSIGGREKLF
clone size: .; V gene: TRBV27; CDR3 protein: ASSLAPPRDSNYGYT
clone size: .; V gene: TRBV7-6; CDR3 protein: ASSLGDSGANVLT
clone size: .; V gene: TRBV15; CDR3 protein: ATRGEVADNEQF
clone size: once; V gene: TRBV7-9; CDR3 protein: ASTPWGDGNTIY
clone size: .; V gene: TRBV7-5; CDR3 protein: ARSLAALAVYEQY
clone size: once; V gene: TRBV6-5; CDR3 protein: ASSYGAPATNEKLF
clone size: .; V gene: TRBV9; CDR3 protein: ASSLDRGNTIY
clone size: once; V gene: TRBV5-6; CDR3 protein: ASSLALQEPDTQY
clone size: .; V gene: TRBV19; CDR3 protein: ASSIDGGVNTEAF
clone size: few; V gene: TRBV7-3; CDR3 protein: ASSRTSGGYNEQF
clone size: .; V gene: TRBV9; CDR3 protein: ASSSMNTEAF
clone size: medium-sized; V gene: TRBV6-5; CDR3 protein: ASQGEGVNEQF
clone size: .; V gene: TRBV9; CDR3 protein: ASSATGGLAKNIQY
clone size: .; V gene: TRBV7-8; CDR3 protein: ASSSTISSGLGQF
clone size: .; V gene: TRBV30; CDR3 protein: AWSEGQGQNEQF
clone size: .; V gene: TRBV27; CDR3 protein: ASSDAGDTEAF
clone size: .; V gene: TRBV21-1; CDR3 protein: ASSSPPRVGERSYEQY
clone size: .; V gene: TRBV6-5; CDR3 protein: ASSLGRGNYGYT
clone size: .; V gene: TRBV10-3; CDR3 protein: AISDGGLSNEKLF
clone size: .; V gene: TRBV11-2; CDR3 protein: ASSLVGRAAYEQY
clone size: .; V gene: TRBV10-3; CDR3 protein: AIRDHDSMRETQY
clone size: .; V gene: TRBV28; CDR3 protein: ASTLQGSEELF
clone size: .; V gene: TRBV28; CDR3 protein: ASSPLGTTYNEQF
clone size: .; V gene: TRBV15; CDR3 protein: ATGGVKWTDTQY
clone size: .; V gene: TRBV7-9; CDR3 protein: ASSSTYRGGAGELF
clone size: .; V gene: TRBV9; CDR3 protein: ASSARQSSYNEQF
clone size: once; V gene: TRBV4-1; CDR3 protein: ASSHPLTSGGEETQY
clone size: .; V gene: TRBV7-9; CDR3 protein: ASSFSGEQGGNTIY
clone size: once; V gene: TRBV25-1; CDR3 protein: ASSSGTGGTGTEAF
clone size: .; V gene: TRBV7-8; CDR3 protein: ASSMQAGGRNEQF
clone size: .; V gene: TRBV28; CDR3 protein: ASSYGSNEQY
clone size: once; V gene: TRBV5-8; CDR3 protein: ASRYKTTGPLRT
clone size: .; V gene: TRBV12-5; CDR3 protein: ASGIRLGETQY
clone size: .; V gene: TRBV29-1; CDR3 protein: SVGGEVESGGDLTQETQY
clone size: once; V gene: TRBV11-2; CDR3 protein: ASSLIPPGGINSPLH
clone size: .; V gene: TRBV15; CDR3 protein: ATSPTGGPTGELF
clone size: .; V gene: TRBV28; CDR3 protein: ASSTSDREDTQY
clone size: .; V gene: TRBV4-2; CDR3 protein: ASSQDRGGISYEQY
clone size: once; V gene: TRBV7-3; CDR3 protein: ASSAGTGVLETQY
clone size: .; V gene: TRBV21-1; CDR3 protein: ASSKVGPEGEKLF